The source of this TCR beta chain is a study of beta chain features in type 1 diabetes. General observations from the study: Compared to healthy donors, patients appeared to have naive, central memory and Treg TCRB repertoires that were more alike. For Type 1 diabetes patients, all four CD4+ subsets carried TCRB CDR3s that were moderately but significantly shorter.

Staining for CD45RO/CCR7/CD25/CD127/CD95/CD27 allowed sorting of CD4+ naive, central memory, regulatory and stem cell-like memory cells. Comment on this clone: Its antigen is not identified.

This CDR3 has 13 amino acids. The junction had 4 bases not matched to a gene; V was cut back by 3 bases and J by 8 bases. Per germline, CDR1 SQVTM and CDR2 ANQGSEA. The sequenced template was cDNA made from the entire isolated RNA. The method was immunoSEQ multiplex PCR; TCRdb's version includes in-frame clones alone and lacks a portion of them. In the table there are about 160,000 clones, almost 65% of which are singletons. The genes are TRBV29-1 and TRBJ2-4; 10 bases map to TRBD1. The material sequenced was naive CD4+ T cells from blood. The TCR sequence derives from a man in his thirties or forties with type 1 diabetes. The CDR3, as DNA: TGCAGCGTTGATGGGACAGGGGTTGACATTCAGTACTTC. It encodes CSVDGTGVDIQYF.